The source of this T cell receptor beta chain is a study of shared T cell receptors in the human thymus. The CDR3 has 14 amino acids. Germline lookup yields CDR1 MNHEY and CDR2 SMNVEV (reference sequence). J gave up 5 bases and V 7 bases, and 10 bases lay outside the gene matches. Generated by immunoSEQ multiplex PCR, the TCRdb table keeps only in-frame clones and is missing some. Of 700,000 or so clones listed, roughly 85% are singletons. These data were also filed under a second study, of human thymus T cells. In that study: Corrective surgery for congenital heart defects was being performed on the healthy Finnish infants who were the donors. Corrective heart surgery yielded resections, and these provided the thymus tissue. Thymic and blood repertoires seemed to favor certain V and J genes. Related research described thymic repertoires that were highly overlapping among unrelated individuals.

The specimen sequenced was thymocytes. The chain uses TRBV27 and TRBJ1-2; TRBD1 aligns across 7 bases. This clonotype originated in a girl under three years old with a congenital heart defect. CDR3 sequence: CASKKKKQGYGYTF. The CDR3, as DNA: TGTGCCAGCAAGAAGAAAAAACAGGGGTATGGCTACACCTTC.